The clone carrying this T cell receptor (beta chain) was counted a single time. The protocol was immunoSEQ multiplex PCR, while the TCRdb copy is restricted to in-frame clones and leaves out a portion. The data show about 31,000 clones, under 95% seen once. This sample was included in a study of blood T cell repertoires in COVID-19. This CDR3 region has 12 residues. Between the trimmed V and J ends, which lost 5 bases and 5 bases, there was a span of 9 bases. The V gene is TRBV12-3 or TRBV12-4, the J gene TRBJ1-2; D is perhaps TRBD1 (5 bases). Sequencing was carried out using peripheral blood. The sequence derives from a man aged 65-85 years with active or convalescent COVID-19. The CDR3 spells CASSNQGYGYTF. DNA of the CDR3: TGTGCCAGCAGTAATCAGGGATATGGCTACACCTTC.